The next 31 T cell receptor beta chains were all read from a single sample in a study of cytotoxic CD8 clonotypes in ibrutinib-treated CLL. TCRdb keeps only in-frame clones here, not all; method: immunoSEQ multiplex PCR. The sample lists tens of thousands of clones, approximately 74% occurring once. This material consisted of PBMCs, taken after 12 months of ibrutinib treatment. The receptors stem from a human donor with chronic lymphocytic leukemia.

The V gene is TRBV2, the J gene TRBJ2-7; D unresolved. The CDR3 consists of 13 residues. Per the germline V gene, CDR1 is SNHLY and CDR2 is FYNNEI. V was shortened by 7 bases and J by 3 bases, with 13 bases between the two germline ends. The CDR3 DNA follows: TGTGCCAGCAAACAGTCTTATAACTACGAGCAGTACTTC. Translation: CASKQSYNYEQYF. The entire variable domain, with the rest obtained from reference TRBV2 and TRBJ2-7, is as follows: EPEVTQTPSHQVTQMGQEVILRCVPISNHLYFYWYRQILGQKVEFLVSFYNNEISEKSEIFDDQFSVERPDGSNFTLKIRSTKLEDSAMYFCASKQSYNYEQYFGPGTRLTVT.

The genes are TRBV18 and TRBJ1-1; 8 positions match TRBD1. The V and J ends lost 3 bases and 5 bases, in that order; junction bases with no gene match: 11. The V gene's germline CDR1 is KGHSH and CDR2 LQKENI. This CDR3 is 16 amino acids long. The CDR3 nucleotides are TGTGCCAGCTCACCTTCTCAGGGGGCGCTTGGAACTGAAGCTTTCTTT. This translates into CASSPSQGALGTEAFF.

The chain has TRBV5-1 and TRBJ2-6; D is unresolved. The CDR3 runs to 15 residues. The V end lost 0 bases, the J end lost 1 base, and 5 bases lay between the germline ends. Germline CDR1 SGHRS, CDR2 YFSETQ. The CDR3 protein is CASSLEQSGANVLTF. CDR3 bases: TGCGCCAGCAGCTTGGAACAGTCTGGGGCCAACGTCCTGACTTTC.

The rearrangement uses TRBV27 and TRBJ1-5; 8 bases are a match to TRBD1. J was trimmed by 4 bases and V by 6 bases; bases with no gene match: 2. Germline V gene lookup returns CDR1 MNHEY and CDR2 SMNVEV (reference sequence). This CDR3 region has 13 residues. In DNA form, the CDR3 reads TGTGCCAGCAGCAGGACAGGGAATCAGCCCCAGCATTTT. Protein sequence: CASSRTGNQPQHF.

The chain's CDR3 is CASSLGTGGRNTEAFF. The CDR3 region has the DNA TGTGCCAGCAGTTTAGGGACAGGGGGCAGGAACACTGAAGCTTTCTTT. The chain combines TRBV6-5 with TRBJ1-1; 12 positions agree with TRBD1. Unmatched junction bases numbered 4, after V lost 4 bases and J lost 1 base. The CDR3 has 16 residues. The germline V gene encodes CDR1 MNHEY and CDR2 SVGAGI.

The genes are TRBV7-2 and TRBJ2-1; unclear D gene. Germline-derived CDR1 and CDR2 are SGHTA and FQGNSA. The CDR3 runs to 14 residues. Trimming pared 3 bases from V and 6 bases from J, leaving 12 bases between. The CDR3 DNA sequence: TGTGCCAGCAGCTTGGACCTTCTCCGCAATGAGCAGTTCTTC. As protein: CASSLDLLRNEQFF. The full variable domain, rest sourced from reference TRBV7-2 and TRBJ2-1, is GAGVSQSPSNKVTEKGKDVELRCDPISGHTALYWYRQSLGQGLEFLIYFQGNSAPDKSGLPSDRFSAERTGGSVSTLTIQRTQQEDSAVYLCASSLDLLRNEQFFGPGTRLTVL.

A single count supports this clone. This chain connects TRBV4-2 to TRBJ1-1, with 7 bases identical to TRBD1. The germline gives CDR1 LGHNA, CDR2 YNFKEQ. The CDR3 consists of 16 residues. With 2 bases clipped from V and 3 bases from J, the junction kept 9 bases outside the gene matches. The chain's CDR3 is CASSQSRTGEDTEAFF. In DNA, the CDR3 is TGTGCCAGCAGCCAATCGCGTACAGGGGAGGACACTGAAGCTTTCTTT.

CDR3 loop: CASSEGLMGEQYF. The DNA of the CDR3 is TGTGCCAGCAGTGAGGGTCTCATGGGCGAGCAGTACTTC. This chain uses TRBV2 with TRBJ2-7; D is ambiguous. V was shortened by 3 bases and J by 6 bases, with 12 bases between the two germline ends. There are 13 residues in the CDR3. Germline CDR1 reads SNHLY; CDR2 reads FYNNEI.

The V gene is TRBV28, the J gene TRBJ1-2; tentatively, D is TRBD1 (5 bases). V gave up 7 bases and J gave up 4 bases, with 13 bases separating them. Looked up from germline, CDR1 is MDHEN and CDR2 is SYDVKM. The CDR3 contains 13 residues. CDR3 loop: CASTLGTSYGYTF. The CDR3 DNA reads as TGTGCCAGCACCTTGGGGACGTCCTATGGCTACACCTTC.

The CDR3 protein is CASRPGQETGELFF. Written as DNA, the CDR3 is TGTGCCAGCAGACCGGGACAGGAGACCGGGGAGCTGTTTTTT. The rearrangement links TRBV6-5 to TRBJ2-2, with 8 bases lining up with TRBD1. This CDR3 has 14 residues. The J segment lost 5 bases and the V segment lost 6 bases, leaving 5 bases of the junction unmatched. CDR1 MNHEY and CDR2 SVGAGI come from the germline V gene.

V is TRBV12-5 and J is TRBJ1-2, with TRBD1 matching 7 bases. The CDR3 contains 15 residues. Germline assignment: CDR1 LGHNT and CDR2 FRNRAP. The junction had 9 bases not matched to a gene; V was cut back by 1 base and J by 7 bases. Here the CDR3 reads CASGLGGGAVSGYTF. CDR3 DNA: TGTGCTAGTGGTTTGGGAGGGGGCGCCGTCAGTGGCTACACCTTC.

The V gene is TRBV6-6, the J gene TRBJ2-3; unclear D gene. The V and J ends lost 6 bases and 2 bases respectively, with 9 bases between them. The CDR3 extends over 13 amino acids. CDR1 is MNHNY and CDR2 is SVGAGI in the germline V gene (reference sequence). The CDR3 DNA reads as TGTGCCAGCAGCTTTGGGGACACAGATACGCAGTATTTT. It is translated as CASSFGDTDTQYF.

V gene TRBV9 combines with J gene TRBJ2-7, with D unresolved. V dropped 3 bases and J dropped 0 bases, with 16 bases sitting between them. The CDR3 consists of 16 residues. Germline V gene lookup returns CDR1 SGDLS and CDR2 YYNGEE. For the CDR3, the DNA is TGTGCCAGCAGCGCAAGAGAACTAACTTACTCCTACGAGCAGTACTTC. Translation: CASSARELTYSYEQYF. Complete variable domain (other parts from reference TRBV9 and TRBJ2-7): DSGVTQTPKHLITATGQRVTLRCSPRSGDLSVYWYQQSLDQGLQFLIQYYNGEERAKGNILERFSAQQFPDLHSELNLSSLELGDSALYFCASSARELTYSYEQYFGPGTRLTVT.

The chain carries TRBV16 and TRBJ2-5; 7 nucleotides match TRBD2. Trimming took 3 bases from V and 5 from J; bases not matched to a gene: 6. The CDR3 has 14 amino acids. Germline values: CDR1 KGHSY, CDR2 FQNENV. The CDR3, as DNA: TGTGCCAGCAGCCATAAGACTAGCAGGGAGACCCAGTACTTC. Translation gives CASSHKTSRETQYF.

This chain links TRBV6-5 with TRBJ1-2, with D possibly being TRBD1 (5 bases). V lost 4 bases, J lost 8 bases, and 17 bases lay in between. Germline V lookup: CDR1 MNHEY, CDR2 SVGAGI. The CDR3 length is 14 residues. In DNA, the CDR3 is TGTGCCAGCAGTTGGCGAGGGGCGCCCCCCGGCTACACCTTC. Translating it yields CASSWRGAPPGYTF.

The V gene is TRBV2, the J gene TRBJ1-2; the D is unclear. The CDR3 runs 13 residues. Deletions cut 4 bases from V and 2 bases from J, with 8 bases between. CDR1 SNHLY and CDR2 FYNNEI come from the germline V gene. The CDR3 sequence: CASSGTENYGYTF. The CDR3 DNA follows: TGTGCCAGCAGTGGTACAGAGAACTATGGCTACACCTTC.

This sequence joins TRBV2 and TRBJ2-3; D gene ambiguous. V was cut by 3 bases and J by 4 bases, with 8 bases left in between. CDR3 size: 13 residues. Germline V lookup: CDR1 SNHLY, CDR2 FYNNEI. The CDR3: CASSDVAADTQYF. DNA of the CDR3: TGTGCCAGCAGTGACGTTGCTGCAGATACGCAGTATTTT.

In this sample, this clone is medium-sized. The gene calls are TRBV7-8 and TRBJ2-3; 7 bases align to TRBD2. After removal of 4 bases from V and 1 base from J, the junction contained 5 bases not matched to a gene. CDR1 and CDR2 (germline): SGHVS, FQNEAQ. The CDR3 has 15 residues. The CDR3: CASSSGGGGTDTQYF. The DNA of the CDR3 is TGTGCCAGCAGCTCTGGGGGGGGTGGCACAGATACGCAGTATTTT.

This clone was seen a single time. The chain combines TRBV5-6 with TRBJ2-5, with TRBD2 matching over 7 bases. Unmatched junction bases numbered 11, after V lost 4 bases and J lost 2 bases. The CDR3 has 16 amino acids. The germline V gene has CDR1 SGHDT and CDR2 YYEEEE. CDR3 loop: CASSPGGLGEQETQYF. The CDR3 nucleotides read TGTGCCAGCAGCCCGGGAGGCTTAGGCGAACAAGAGACCCAGTACTTC. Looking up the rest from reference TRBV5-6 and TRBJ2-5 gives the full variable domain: DAGVTQSPTHLIKTRGQQVTLRCSPKSGHDTVSWYQQALGQGPQFIFQYYEEEERQRGNFPDRFSGHQFPNYSSELNVNALLLGDSALYLCASSPGGLGEQETQYFGPGTRLLVL.

The CDR3 coding sequence is TGTGCCAGCAGCTTACTGGGGCTGGAGACCCAGTACTTC. Its protein is CASSLLGLETQYF. This chain uses TRBV7-7 with TRBJ2-5; D might be TRBD1 (5 bases). There are 13 residues in the CDR3. Trimming shortened V by 2 bases and J by 5 bases, and 9 bases separated the two germline ends. Germline CDR1 is SSHAT and CDR2 is FNYEAQ (reference sequence).

The CDR3 sequence is CASSEKNRYLYNEQFF. Written as DNA, the CDR3 is TGTGCCAGCAGTGAAAAGAACAGGTACCTTTACAATGAGCAGTTCTTC. The chain combines TRBV6-1 with TRBJ2-1; the D gene is possibly TRBD1 (5 bases). This CDR3 spans 16 amino acids. V was trimmed by 2 bases and J by 4 bases, leaving 15 bases between them. CDR1 and CDR2 (germline): MNHNS, SASEGT.

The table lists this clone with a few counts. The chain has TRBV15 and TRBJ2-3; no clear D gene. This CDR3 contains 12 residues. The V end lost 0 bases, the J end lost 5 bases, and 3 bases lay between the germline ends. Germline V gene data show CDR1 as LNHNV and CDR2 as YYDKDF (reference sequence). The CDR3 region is CATSRDQDTQYF. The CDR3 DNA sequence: TGTGCCACCAGCAGAGATCAAGATACGCAGTATTTT.

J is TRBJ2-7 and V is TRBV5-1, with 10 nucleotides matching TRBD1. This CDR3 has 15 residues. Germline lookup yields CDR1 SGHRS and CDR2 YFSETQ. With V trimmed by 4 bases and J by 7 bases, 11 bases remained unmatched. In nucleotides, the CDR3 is TGCGCCAGCAGCCCGGGACAGGGGCTGGGAGGGGAGCAGTACTTC. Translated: CASSPGQGLGGEQYF. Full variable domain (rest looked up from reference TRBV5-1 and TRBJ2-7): KAGVTQTPRYLIKTRGQQVTLSCSPISGHRSVSWYQQTPGQGLQFLFEYFSETQRNKGNFPGRFSGRQFSNSRSEMNVSTLELGDSALYLCASSPGQGLGGEQYFGPGTRLTVT.

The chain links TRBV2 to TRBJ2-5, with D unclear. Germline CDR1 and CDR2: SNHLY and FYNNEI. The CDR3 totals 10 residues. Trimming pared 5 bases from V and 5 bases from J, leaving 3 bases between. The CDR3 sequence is CASSWETQYF. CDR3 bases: TGTGCCAGCAGTTGGGAGACCCAGTACTTC. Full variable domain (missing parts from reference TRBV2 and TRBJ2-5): EPEVTQTPSHQVTQMGQEVILRCVPISNHLYFYWYRQILGQKVEFLVSFYNNEISEKSEIFDDQFSVERPDGSNFTLKIRSTKLEDSAMYFCASSWETQYFGPGTRLLVL.

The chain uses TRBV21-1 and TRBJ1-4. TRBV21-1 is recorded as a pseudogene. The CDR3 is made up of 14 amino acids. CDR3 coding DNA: TGTGCCAGCAGCAAATCGAATCCGAATGAAAAACTGTTTTTT. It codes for CASSKSNPNEKLFF.

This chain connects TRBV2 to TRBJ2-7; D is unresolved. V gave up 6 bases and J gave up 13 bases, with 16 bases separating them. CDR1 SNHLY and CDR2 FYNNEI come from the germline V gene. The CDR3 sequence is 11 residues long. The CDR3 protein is CASRRVGRIYF. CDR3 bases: TGTGCCAGCAGGAGAGTGGGCAGAATTTACTTC.

Here the CDR3 reads CASSLGGSWDEQFF. CDR3 nucleotides: TGTGCCAGCAGCCTGGGTGGGAGTTGGGATGAGCAGTTCTTC. The rearrangement joins TRBV5-4 to TRBJ2-1; possibly TRBD2 for D (5 bases). The CDR3 has 14 residues. V lost 4 bases and J lost 8, with 16 bases in between. Germline loops: CDR1 SGHNT, CDR2 YYREEE (reference sequence).

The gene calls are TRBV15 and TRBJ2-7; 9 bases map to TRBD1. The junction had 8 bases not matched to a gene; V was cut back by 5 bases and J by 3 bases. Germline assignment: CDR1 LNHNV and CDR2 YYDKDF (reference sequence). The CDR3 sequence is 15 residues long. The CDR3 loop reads CATSRAPGQGYEQYF. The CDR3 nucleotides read TGTGCCACCAGCCGAGCCCCGGGACAGGGCTACGAGCAGTACTTC.

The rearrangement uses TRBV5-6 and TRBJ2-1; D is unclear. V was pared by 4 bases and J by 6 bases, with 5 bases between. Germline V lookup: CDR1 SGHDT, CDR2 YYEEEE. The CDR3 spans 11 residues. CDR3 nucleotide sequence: TGTGCCAGCAGCCTTCTCAATGAGCAGTTCTTC. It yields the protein CASSLLNEQFF.

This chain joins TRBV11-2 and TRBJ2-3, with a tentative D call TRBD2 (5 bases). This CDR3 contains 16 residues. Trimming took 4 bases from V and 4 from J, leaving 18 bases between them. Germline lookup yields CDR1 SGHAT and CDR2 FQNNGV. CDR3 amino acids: CASSSGIELSPDTQYF. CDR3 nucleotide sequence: TGTGCCAGCAGCTCCGGGATAGAACTTTCACCAGATACGCAGTATTTT.

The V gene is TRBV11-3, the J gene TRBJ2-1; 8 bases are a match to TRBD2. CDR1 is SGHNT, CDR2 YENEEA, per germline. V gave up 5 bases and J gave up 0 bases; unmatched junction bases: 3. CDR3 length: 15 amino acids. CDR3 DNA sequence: TGTGCCAGCAGCATCGGGACTAGCTCCTACAATGAGCAGTTCTTC. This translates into CASSIGTSSYNEQFF. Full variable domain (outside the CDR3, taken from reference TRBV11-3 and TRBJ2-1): EAGVVQSPRYKIIEKKQPVAFWCNPISGHNTLYWYLQNLGQGPELLIRYENEEAVDDSQLPKDRFSAERLKGVDSTLKIQPAELGDSAVYLCASSIGTSSYNEQFFGPGTRLTVL.